These 27 T cell receptor beta chains share one sample of origin, sequenced in a study of technical replicates of blood from a handful of donors. Using immunoSEQ multiplex PCR, the repertoire was profiled, and TCRdb retains in-frame clones only, with some absent. The data show around 80,000 clones, roughly 96% seen once. The sequenced material came from T cells isolated from PBMCs. Source of these receptors: a human donor in good health.

The V call is TRBV6-1, the J call TRBJ1-2, with 8 bases aligning to TRBD1. V was clipped by 3 bases and J by 6 bases; unmatched bases: 9. CDR3 size: 15 residues. Germline values: CDR1 MNHNS, CDR2 SASEGT. CDR3 sequence: CASSDPRGRGDGYTF. CDR3 bases: TGTGCCAGCAGTGATCCCAGGGGGCGCGGGGATGGCTACACCTTC.

The V and J genes are TRBV6-5 and TRBJ2-3; no reliable D call. The CDR3 extends over 13 amino acids. Trimming cost V 2 bases and J 0 bases, with 3 bases left between them. Germline V CDR1 and CDR2: MNHEY, SVGAGI. CDR3 in amino acids: CASSYPSTDTQYF. For the CDR3, the DNA is TGTGCCAGCAGTTACCCTAGCACAGATACGCAGTATTTT.

The rearrangement joins TRBV27 to TRBJ1-4; D is perhaps TRBD1 (6 bases). Trimming took off 5 bases at V and 4 bases at J, with 14 bases between the two ends. CDR1 MNHEY and CDR2 SMNVEV come from the germline V gene (reference sequence). The CDR3 runs 15 residues. The DNA of the CDR3 is TGTGCCAGCAGTATTTACAGGGCTTATAATGAAAAACTGTTTTTT. Protein: CASSIYRAYNEKLFF.

This rearrangement joins TRBV5-1 to TRBJ1-2, with a possible D match to TRBD1 (6 bases). The germline V and J ends were trimmed by 2 bases and 0 bases, with 14 bases remaining between them. Germline assignment: CDR1 SGHRS and CDR2 YFSETQ. The CDR3 length is 16 residues. DNA for the CDR3: TGCGCCAGCAGCTTCGGACAGCAACTCACTAACTATGGCTACACCTTC. Translated: CASSFGQQLTNYGYTF.

The chain uses TRBV7-9 and TRBJ1-4, with 8 bases aligning to TRBD1. From germline, CDR1 is SEHNR and CDR2 FQNEAQ (reference sequence). The CDR3 has 16 amino acids. The V gene end was trimmed by 2 bases and the J gene end by 3 bases; junction bases not matched to a gene: 5. CDR3 residues: CASSLRTGYSNEKLFF. CDR3 in DNA: TGTGCCAGCAGCTTAAGGACAGGGTACTCTAATGAAAAACTGTTTTTT. The variable domain in full, with the rest retrieved from reference TRBV7-9 and TRBJ1-4, is DTGVSQNPRHKITKRGQNVTFRCDPISEHNRLYWYRQTLGQGPEFLTYFQNEAQLEKSRLLSDRFSAERPKGSFSTLEIQRTEQGDSAMYLCASSLRTGYSNEKLFFGSGTQLSVL.

The rearrangement links TRBV7-9 to TRBJ2-6; 7 positions agree with TRBD1. Germline CDR1 is SEHNR and CDR2 is FQNEAQ (reference sequence). V lost 3 bases and J lost 0; bases outside the gene matches: 8. The CDR3 is 18 residues long. The CDR3 DNA reads as TGTGCCAGCAGCTTTAATACAGGGGCGGGCTCTGGGGCCAACGTCCTGACTTTC. It codes for CASSFNTGAGSGANVLTF.

The chain has TRBV12-1 and TRBJ2-1; TRBD1 is the table's D call and was not checked against the DNA. TRBV12-1 constitutes a pseudogene. The CDR3 spans 16 residues. The CDR3 protein is CASSYLDRVKTNEQFF. The CDR3 coding sequence is TGTGCCAGCAGCTACCTAGACAGGGTGAAGACGAATGAGCAGTTCTTC.

This rearrangement joins TRBV2 to TRBJ2-1; D unresolved. Trimming left V 7 bases short and J 0 bases short, with 10 bases between. CDR3 length: 14 residues. The germline CDR1 and CDR2 sequences are SNHLY and FYNNEI. CDR3 in amino acids: CASIKQSSYNEQFF. For the CDR3, the DNA is TGTGCCAGCATAAAACAGAGCTCCTACAATGAGCAGTTCTTC.

This clone was seen once. The V and J genes are TRBV5-1 and TRBJ1-1, with 7 bases fitting TRBD1. V lost 0 bases to trimming and J lost 2 bases; unmatched junction nucleotides: 4. CDR3 length equals 15 residues. CDR1 SGHRS and CDR2 YFSETQ come from the germline V gene. In DNA, the CDR3 is TGCGCCAGCAGCTTGGGACAGGGAGGAAACACTGAAGCTTTCTTT. This gives the protein CASSLGQGGNTEAFF.

The J gene is TRBJ1-6, the V gene TRBV7-8; D remains unclear. Trimming took off 1 base at V and 6 bases at J, with 10 bases between the two ends. CDR1 and CDR2 (germline): SGHVS, FQNEAQ. This CDR3 comprises 15 residues. CDR3: CASSLDGESNSPLHF. The CDR3 region has the DNA TGTGCCAGCAGCTTAGATGGAGAAAGTAATTCACCCCTCCACTTT.

CDR3 sequence: CASSLASGVWETQYF. The CDR3 region has the DNA TGTGCCAGCAGCTTGGCATCGGGGGTCTGGGAGACCCAGTACTTC. The chain combines TRBV5-4 with TRBJ2-5; tentatively, D is TRBD2 (6 bases). Germline V gene sequence: CDR1 SGHNT, CDR2 YYREEE (reference sequence). V was clipped by 0 bases and J by 5 bases, with 14 bases between them. The CDR3 is 15 residues long.

This chain uses TRBV5-8 with TRBJ2-7; 9 bases are a match to TRBD1. The CDR3 loop spans 15 amino acids. Unmatched junction bases numbered 11, after V lost 4 bases and J lost 6 bases. Germline V gene lookup returns CDR1 SGHTS and CDR2 YDEGEE. DNA of the CDR3: TGTGCCAGCAGCCTTGTCGACAGGGGGGGCCTCGAGCAGTACTTC. Translated, it gives CASSLVDRGGLEQYF.

The J gene is TRBJ1-4, the V gene TRBV10-1, with D unresolved. Germline V CDR1 and CDR2: WNHNN, SYGVQD (reference sequence). Trimming left V 4 bases short and J 8 bases short, with 14 bases between. This CDR3 is built from 14 residues. The CDR3, as DNA: TGCGCCAGCAGTGTTAGCGGCAGAGAAGAAAAACTGTTTTTT. This translates into CASSVSGREEKLFF.

The rearrangement joins TRBV4-1 to TRBJ1-1; 10 bases are a match to TRBD1. CDR1 is MGHRA, CDR2 YSYEKL, per germline. The CDR3 extends over 16 amino acids. V trimming: 4 bases; J trimming: 3 bases; junction bases outside the gene matches: 8. In DNA, the CDR3 is TGCGCCAGCAGCCTCCCCCAGGACAGGGGGGACACTGAAGCTTTCTTT. It specifies CASSLPQDRGDTEAFF.

The V call is TRBV28, the J call TRBJ2-7; D is possibly TRBD2 (5 bases). Trimming pared 10 bases from V and 3 bases from J, leaving 16 bases between. The germline CDR1 and CDR2 sequences are MDHEN and SYDVKM. The CDR3 spans 13 residues. The CDR3 here is CATTWSGLYEQYF. For the CDR3, the DNA is TGTGCCACCACTTGGAGCGGCCTCTACGAGCAGTACTTC.

The V call is TRBV4-1, the J call TRBJ2-1; D may be TRBD2 (6 bases). CDR1 and CDR2 from the germline V gene are MGHRA and YSYEKL. The CDR3 loop spans 17 amino acids. Trimming removed 0 bases from V and 2 bases from J, with 14 bases in between. Here the CDR3 DNA reads TGCGCCAGCAGCCAAGATCCCCCGGGGGTCACCTACAATGAGCAGTTCTTC. Protein product: CASSQDPPGVTYNEQFF.

The CDR3 bases are TGTGCCAGCAGTCACAACAGGGTAGCTGAAAAACTGTTTTTT. Its protein product is CASSHNRVAEKLFF. The chain carries TRBV6-5 and TRBJ1-4; D is possibly TRBD1 (6 bases). The CDR3 loop spans 14 amino acids. The ends were cut back, 5 bases at V and 7 bases at J, with 14 bases in the middle. Per the germline V gene, CDR1 is MNHEY and CDR2 is SVGAGI.

The gene calls are TRBV9 and TRBJ2-1, with 13 positions matching TRBD2. CDR1 is SGDLS and CDR2 is YYNGEE in the germline V gene. J lost 9 bases, V lost 5 bases, and 5 bases had no gene match. The CDR3 covers 14 residues. The CDR3 DNA reads TGTGCCAGCAGTCATGGGACTAGCGGGATTGAGCAGTTCTTC. Amino acid sequence: CASSHGTSGIEQFF. Based on the CDR3 plus reference TRBV9 and TRBJ2-1, the full variable domain is DSGVTQTPKHLITATGQRVTLRCSPRSGDLSVYWYQQSLDQGLQFLIQYYNGEERAKGNILERFSAQQFPDLHSELNLSSLELGDSALYFCASSHGTSGIEQFFGPGTRLTVL.

This chain uses TRBV5-1 with TRBJ2-1; 10 nucleotides align to TRBD1. Germline V CDR1 and CDR2: SGHRS, YFSETQ. CDR3 size: 15 residues. V lost 4 bases, J lost 4 bases, and 5 bases stayed unmatched. In DNA form, the CDR3 reads TGCGCCAGCAGCCCGGACAGGGGGTGGTACAATGAGCAGTTCTTC. Protein product: CASSPDRGWYNEQFF.

The rearrangement uses TRBV7-8 and TRBJ2-7, with 11 nucleotides matching TRBD2. CDR1 is SGHVS and CDR2 is FQNEAQ in the germline V gene. V shed 5 bases and J 1 base; nucleotides not matched to a gene: 4. The CDR3 runs 15 residues. This chain's CDR3 is CASSRTSGSSYEQYF. The CDR3 nucleotides read TGTGCCAGCAGCCGCACTAGCGGGAGTTCCTACGAGCAGTACTTC.

V is TRBV28 and J is TRBJ2-7, with D possibly TRBD2 on 6 matching bases. Trimming took 4 bases from V and 4 from J, leaving 23 bases between them. In germline, CDR1 is MDHEN, CDR2 SYDVKM. The CDR3 is 17 amino acids. CDR3 nucleotides: TGTGCCAGCAGTTCCCCATGGGGGGAGGTCTCGAGGTACGAGCAGTACTTC. As protein: CASSSPWGEVSRYEQYF. Full variable domain (outside the CDR3, taken from reference TRBV28 and TRBJ2-7): DVKVTQSSRYLVKRTGEKVFLECVQDMDHENMFWYRQDPGLGLRLIYFSYDVKMKEKGDIPEGYSVSREKKERFSLILESASTNQTSMYLCASSSPWGEVSRYEQYFGPGTRLTVT.

This clone was seen just once. The V call is TRBV6-5, the J call TRBJ1-2; D unclear. CDR1 is MNHEY and CDR2 is SVGAGI in the germline V gene. With 0 bases removed from V and 5 bases from J, the gap between germline ends came to 4 bases. The CDR3 spans 12 residues. CDR3 sequence (DNA): TGTGCCAGCAGTTACTCCTCGTATGGCTACACCTTC. Translating it yields CASSYSSYGYTF.

This clone appeared once. The chain is built from TRBV7-6 and TRBJ1-1; 11 bases map to TRBD1. V lost 5 bases and J lost 6; bases outside the gene matches: 8. The CDR3 is made up of 15 amino acids. Germline CDR1 SGHVS, CDR2 FNYEAQ. The CDR3 loop is CASSQGQGAIAEAFF. The DNA of the CDR3 is TGTGCCAGCAGCCAAGGACAGGGGGCGATAGCTGAAGCTTTCTTT.

The chain carries TRBV11-2 and TRBJ1-3; no clear D. V lost 0 bases and J 0 bases, leaving 12 bases between the germline ends. Germline V gives CDR1 SGHAT, CDR2 FQNNGV. This CDR3 is built from 17 residues. In nucleotides, the CDR3 is TGTGCCAGCAGCTTAGATCTACAGATTACCTCTGGAAACACCATATATTTT. Encoded protein: CASSLDLQITSGNTIYF.

The genes are TRBV6-5 and TRBJ1-1, with 7 bases aligning to TRBD1. J lost 1 base, V lost 5 bases, and 4 bases had no gene match. The CDR3 is 14 amino acids. CDR1 and CDR2 (germline): MNHEY, SVGAGI. CDR3 DNA sequence: TGTGCCAGCAGTACGAGGGACAGGAACACTGAAGCTTTCTTT. As protein: CASSTRDRNTEAFF.

V gene TRBV18 combines with J gene TRBJ2-5; TRBD2 might be the D (6 bases). V lost 4 bases and J lost 1, with 16 bases in between. This CDR3 contains 16 residues. Germline values: CDR1 KGHSH, CDR2 LQKENI. CDR3 sequence reads: CASSRYGGTLQETQYF. CDR3 sequence (DNA): TGTGCCAGCTCACGATATGGCGGGACCCTCCAAGAGACCCAGTACTTC.

The rearrangement joins TRBV4-3 to TRBJ2-1; D may be TRBD2 (5 bases). Trimming took 2 bases from V and 3 from J, leaving 17 bases between them. The CDR3 is made up of 17 amino acids. Germline loops: CDR1 LGHNA, CDR2 YSLEER. The CDR3 spells CASSQPPSTESYNEQFF. CDR3 in DNA: TGCGCCAGCAGCCAACCCCCTAGCACAGAAAGCTACAATGAGCAGTTCTTC.